One sample yielded the 21 T cell receptor beta chains listed below, sequenced in a study of T cell responses to AZD1222 COVID-19 vaccine. Assay used: immunoSEQ multiplex PCR; TCRdb lists only in-frame clones, some missing. This table holds about 210,000 clones, around 92% found once. Sequenced here: peripheral blood, sampled on day 0 of AZD1222 vaccination. Receptors were obtained from an adult in good health.

The chain couples TRBV18 to TRBJ1-3, with D perhaps matching TRBD1 (5 bases). Germline CDR1 reads KGHSH; CDR2 reads LQKENI. V shed 6 bases and J shed 0 bases, with 18 bases lying between them. This CDR3 has 17 residues. The CDR3 region has the DNA TGTGCCAGCTCTCGGGGACCCTGGGATCTCTCTGGAAACACCATATATTTT. As protein: CASSRGPWDLSGNTIYF.

The V and J genes are TRBV28 and TRBJ1-1, with unresolved D. The V end was cut by 7 bases, the J end by 0 bases, with 6 bases between. CDR3 length: 12 amino acids. Germline assignment: CDR1 MDHEN and CDR2 SYDVKM. This CDR3 reads CASIDMNTEAFF. The DNA of the CDR3 is TGTGCCAGCATTGACATGAACACTGAAGCTTTCTTT.

In nucleotides, the CDR3 is TGCGCCAGCAGCCAGGGGCCCGGGGGCCACCAAGAGACCCAGTACTTC. It yields the protein CASSQGPGGHQETQYF. The chain couples TRBV4-3 to TRBJ2-5, with D perhaps assigned TRBD1 or TRBD2 (6 bases each). Germline CDR1 LGHNA, CDR2 YSLEER. Trimming stripped 3 bases from V and 0 bases from J, with 14 bases between. The CDR3 loop spans 16 amino acids.

The chain has TRBV4-2 and TRBJ1-1; possible D gene TRBD1, 5 bases. The CDR3 runs 14 residues. The germline V and J ends were trimmed by 6 bases and 8 bases, with 19 bases remaining between them. CDR1 is LGHNA and CDR2 is YNFKEQ in the germline V gene. CDR3 region: CASRGIQEGLEAFF. The CDR3 bases are TGTGCCAGCAGGGGAATACAGGAGGGGCTAGAAGCTTTCTTT.

This chain uses TRBV7-2 with TRBJ2-2; perhaps TRBD2 as D (5 bases). CDR1 SGHTA and CDR2 FQGNSA come from the germline V gene. Trimming left V 7 bases short and J 7 bases short, with 16 bases between. The CDR3 is made up of 14 amino acids. Written as DNA, the CDR3 is TGTGCCAGCACCTCCTGGGCGGGCGGCGGGGAGCTGTTTTTT. It translates to CASTSWAGGGELFF.

The rearrangement joins TRBV15 to TRBJ2-7; TRBD1 might be the D (5 bases). Germline CDR1 reads LNHNV; CDR2 reads YYDKDF (reference sequence). CDR3 length: 14 residues. Deletions cut 0 bases from V and 1 base from J, with 7 bases between. The CDR3 loop is CATSRDQGSYEQYF. DNA for the CDR3: TGTGCCACCAGCAGAGATCAGGGTTCCTACGAGCAGTACTTC.

Comments on this clone: The junction departs from germline at one end; a sequencing error may be responsible. This chain joins TRBV28 and TRBJ2-7; D may be TRBD1 (6 bases). Germline CDR1 is MDHEN and CDR2 is SYDVKM. This CDR3 spans 14 amino acids. Here the CDR3 DNA reads TGTGCCAGCAGCCCCCTCGACAGGTCGTACGAGCTGTACTTC. Its protein is CASSPLDRSYELYF.

As concerns this clone: This sample also contains other DNA sequences that code for the same CDR3. The V gene is TRBV12-3 or TRBV12-4, the J gene TRBJ2-7; no definite D call. The CDR3 consists of 13 residues. V was pared by 3 bases and J by 1 base, with 7 bases between. The CDR3 is CASSFGQSYEQYF. CDR3 sequence (DNA): TGTGCCAGCAGTTTTGGGCAGTCCTACGAGCAGTACTTC.

This rearrangement joins TRBV19 to TRBJ1-1; D is perhaps TRBD1 (5 bases). V lost 9 bases and J lost 4, with 15 bases in between. The CDR3 extends over 13 amino acids. The germline gives CDR1 LNHDA, CDR2 SQIVND (reference sequence). The DNA of the CDR3 is TGTGCCAGGAGGGGCAGGTCCGGCACTGAAGCTTTCTTT. The encoded protein is CARRGRSGTEAFF. Based on the CDR3 plus reference TRBV19 and TRBJ1-1, the full variable domain is DGGITQSPKYLFRKEGQNVTLSCEQNLNHDAMYWYRQDPGQGLRLIYYSQIVNDFQKGDIAEGYSVSREKKESFPLTVTSAQKNPTAFYLCARRGRSGTEAFFGQGTRLTVV.

This chain joins TRBV7-3 and TRBJ1-2; D is ambiguous. Germline V lookup: CDR1 SGHTA, CDR2 FQGTGA. Trimming cost V 5 bases and J 5 bases, with 21 bases left between them. The CDR3 consists of 16 residues. In DNA form, the CDR3 reads TGTGCCAGCAGCCCCGAGCCGGGGTCGATAGCGTATGGCTACACCTTC. Residues: CASSPEPGSIAYGYTF.

The CDR3 DNA reads as TGTGCCTGGAAGGGACAGGGTAGTTCACCCCTCCACTTT. Its translation: CAWKGQGSSPLHF. The chain links TRBV30 to TRBJ1-6; TRBD1 aligns across 9 bases. In germline, CDR1 is GTSNPN, CDR2 SVGIG (reference sequence). This CDR3 has 13 residues. The V segment lost 4 bases and the J segment 9 bases; nucleotides outside the gene matches: 4.

V is TRBV27 and J is TRBJ1-1; no definite D call. V was pared by 2 bases and J by 5 bases, with 9 bases between. Germline CDR1 is MNHEY and CDR2 is SMNVEV (reference sequence). CDR3 length: 13 amino acids. The CDR3 sequence is CASSLTLGTEAFF. The CDR3 bases are TGTGCCAGCAGTTTAACCCTAGGGACTGAAGCTTTCTTT.

This chain joins TRBV11-2 and TRBJ2-3; D unclear. Per the germline V gene, CDR1 is SGHAT and CDR2 is FQNNGV. The length of the CDR3 is 14 residues. V lost 3 bases, J lost 1 base, and 8 bases lay in between. Here the CDR3 DNA reads TGTGCCAGCAGCTTGTGGGGTGGCACAGATACGCAGTATTTT. Protein sequence: CASSLWGGTDTQYF.

The CDR3 loop reads CASKRGQPGHEQFF. CDR3 in DNA: TGTGCCAGCAAAAGGGGACAGCCTGGCCATGAGCAGTTCTTC. The J gene is TRBJ2-1, the V gene TRBV27; 7 nucleotides match TRBD1. The CDR3 length is 14 residues. Germline values: CDR1 MNHEY, CDR2 SMNVEV (reference sequence). V dropped 7 bases and J dropped 8; count of bases not matched to a gene: 11.

The chain employs TRBV5-6 and TRBJ2-1; no clear D gene. CDR3 length: 15 residues. CDR1 and CDR2 from the germline V gene are SGHDT and YYEEEE. The V end lost 0 bases, the J end lost 3 bases, and 10 bases lay between the germline ends. This CDR3 is CASSLEGYGYNEQFF. The DNA for the CDR3 is TGTGCCAGCAGCTTGGAAGGGTACGGCTACAATGAGCAGTTCTTC.

The chain links TRBV6-5 to TRBJ2-1; 7 bases match TRBD2. Germline assignment: CDR1 MNHEY and CDR2 SVGAGI. This CDR3 has 16 residues. The V segment lost 0 bases and the J segment 8 bases; nucleotides outside the gene matches: 10. In DNA, the CDR3 is TGTGCCAGCAGTTACTCGACGGGGGGACCAGAATATGAGCAGTTCTTC. Encoded protein: CASSYSTGGPEYEQFF.

The chain links TRBV29-1 to TRBJ2-2, with D unresolved. The CDR3 is 15 residues long. Trimming took 5 bases from V and 2 from J, leaving 15 bases between them. Per the germline V gene, CDR1 is SQVTM and CDR2 is ANQGSEA. As DNA, the CDR3 is TGCAGCGTTTGGCTGGTGGAATCCAACACCGGGGAGCTGTTTTTT. Protein sequence: CSVWLVESNTGELFF.

The genes are TRBV28 and TRBJ1-4; D is possibly TRBD1 (5 bases). Germline CDR1 reads MDHEN; CDR2 reads SYDVKM. Trimming took off 6 bases at V and 4 bases at J, with 9 bases between the two ends. CDR3 length equals 13 residues. CDR3 nucleotide sequence: TGTGCCAGCAGACAGGCAATTAATGAAAAACTGTTTTTT. Translated, it gives CASRQAINEKLFF.

The chain recombines TRBV7-9 with TRBJ2-7; D may be TRBD2 (5 bases). The germline gives CDR1 SEHNR, CDR2 FQNEAQ (reference sequence). The CDR3 loop spans 12 amino acids. The ends were cut back, 5 bases at V and 6 bases at J, with 11 bases in the middle. The DNA of the CDR3 is TGTGCCAGCAGCCTTGACTATCGCGAGCAGTACTTC. Translated: CASSLDYREQYF.

The chain carries TRBV6-2 or TRBV6-3 and TRBJ1-2; D unclear. CDR3 length: 16 amino acids. V lost 2 bases to trimming and J lost 4 bases, with 17 bases between them. Germline-derived CDR1 and CDR2 are MNHEY and SVGEGT. The chain's CDR3 is CASSYPLYRGGYGYTF. The DNA of the CDR3 is TGTGCCAGCAGTTACCCACTCTACAGAGGCGGCTATGGCTACACCTTC.

The rearrangement links TRBV7-2 to TRBJ2-3; 8 nucleotides agree with TRBD1. This CDR3 is 16 amino acids long. The germline V gene has CDR1 SGHTA and CDR2 FQGNSA. J lost 4 bases, V lost 2 bases, and 8 bases had no gene match. The CDR3 spells CASSLSPGGGADTQYF. DNA for the CDR3: TGTGCCAGCAGCTTATCTCCAGGGGGCGGCGCAGATACGCAGTATTTT.